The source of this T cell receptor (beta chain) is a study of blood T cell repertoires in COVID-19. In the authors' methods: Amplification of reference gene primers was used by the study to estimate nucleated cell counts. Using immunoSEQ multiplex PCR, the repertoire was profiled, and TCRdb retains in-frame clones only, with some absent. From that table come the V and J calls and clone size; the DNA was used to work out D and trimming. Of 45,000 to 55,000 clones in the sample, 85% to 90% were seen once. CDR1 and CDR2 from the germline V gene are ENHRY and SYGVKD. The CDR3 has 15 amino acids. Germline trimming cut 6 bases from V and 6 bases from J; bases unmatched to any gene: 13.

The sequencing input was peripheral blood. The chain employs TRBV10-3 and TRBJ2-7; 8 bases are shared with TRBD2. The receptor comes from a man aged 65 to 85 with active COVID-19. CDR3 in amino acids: CAISARDGGASEQYF. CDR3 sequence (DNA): TGTGCCATCAGCGCGCGGGACGGGGGGGCCTCCGAGCAGTACTTC.